Included here is one T cell receptor (beta chain) sequence, with context. Its target antigen remains unknown. Per-base quality was not reported, and no clone a single base away is much larger than it. This entry is derived from a study of blood T cells in healthy people across ages (dated by TCRdb to 2014 to 2015). At the level of the whole study: In model experiments, roughly one uniquely barcoded TCR beta cDNA molecule per two T cells was captured by template switching. The study measured age-related changes in TCR beta repertoire diversity using deep sequencing normalized with unique cDNA molecular identifiers. Donors were grouped into four age groups: young (average about 15 years), middle-aged (about 38), aged (about 60) and long-lived (roughly 80). To avoid experimental bias, donors of different ages were distributed randomly across sequencing lanes. Using the same blood draw, the study looked at two additional independent replicas of 1 million unique cDNA reads for two donors, one aged 18 to 30 and the other aged 80 or older.

Library preparation employed 5' RACE. The sample was run on an Illumina HiSeq 2500. A second PCR of roughly 6 to 12 cycles was run with a J-beta primer mix and a sample-barcoded 5' primer. A unique molecular identifier was introduced onto each TCR beta cDNA molecule by a template-switch 5' adaptor carrying 12 random nucleotides. At least 3 million CDR3-containing paired-end reads were obtained from each sample. All of the RNA was converted into first-strand cDNA using the Mint cDNA synthesis kit, with a TRBC-specific oligonucleotide serving as the primer. After uracil-DNA glycosylase treatment, a first 18-cycle PCR used universal primers M1SS and BC2_uni_R on all cDNA. The authors' pipeline ran thus. Each sample was normalized by randomly selecting 1 million high-quality reads, each carrying a distinct molecular identifier. Instead of being binned into consensus sequences, reads that shared molecular identifiers were thrown out. MiTCR, with a Q25 quality threshold and the strictest error-elimination algorithm, was used for CDR3 identification, clonotype clustering and error correction. A nonparametric unseen species model with Euler transformation was used to estimate a lower bound on total TCR beta diversity. Clones were called with MiXCR by TCRdb after fastp trimmed the public reads at Q25, and only in-frame beta chains were retained. One record per CDR3 amino acid sequence lists the most common genes and DNA. The V and J calls and clone size are TCRdb's, not the authors'. The sample table contains around 970,000 distinct CDR3 sequences; only one count was recorded for roughly half of them. 20% to 25% of the sample rests with the top ten.

From the cysteine up to the phenylalanine, the CDR3 has a length of 14 residues. The entry retains the CDR3 DNA only, 42 bases that are in frame from base 1. The trim is 5 bases for V and 1 base for J, with a gap of 11 bases between the germline ends. From the germline V gene, CDR1 is SQVTM and CDR2 is ANQGSEA. General findings and caveats noted by the study authors: As age increased, observed TCR beta diversity per million T cells dropped in a roughly linear way, and a significant reduction was already evident by age 40. The long-lived group showed more naive CD4+ T cells, fewer expanded clones and increased TCR diversity than the aged group, suggesting age selection. Conclusive comparison of naive and antigen-experienced compartments was prevented by the profiling of bulk unsorted PBMCs. Observed TCR beta diversity correlated strongly with the percentage of naive T cells measured by flow cytometry. Estimates of total diversity based on one million sequenced T cells were regarded as lower bounds and as underestimates. The CMV infection status of donors was not known, potentially confounding age-related changes in expanded clonotypes.

The donors were roughly 40 Caucasian individuals from Russia, aged roughly 6 to 100 years, who were systemically healthy. Around 10 milliliters of peripheral blood were drawn from each donor into EDTA-treated Vacutainer tubes. PBMCs were isolated by Ficoll-Paque density-gradient centrifugation, with at least 6 million obtained per sample. Total RNA, at least 6 micrograms per sample, was extracted from PBMCs with Trizol reagent. For every donor, flow cytometry on a PBMC aliquot measured the percentage of naive CD45RAhigh/CD27high T cells. Sequenced sample: blood. The sequence derives from a woman in her sixties in good health. The chain was built from TRBV29-1 and TRBJ2-2; no D segment can be confidently identified. At the DNA level, the sequence is TGCAGCGTTTCCCCGGGCGGGAACACCGGGGAGCTGTTTTTT. This encodes CSVSPGGNTGELFF.